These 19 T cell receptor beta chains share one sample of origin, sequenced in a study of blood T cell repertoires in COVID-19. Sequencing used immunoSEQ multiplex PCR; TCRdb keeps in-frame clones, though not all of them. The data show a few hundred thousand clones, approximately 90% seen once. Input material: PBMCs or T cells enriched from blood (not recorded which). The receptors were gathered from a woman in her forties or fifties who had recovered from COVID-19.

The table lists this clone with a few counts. DNA for the CDR3: TGTGCCAGCAGCCCGCTAGCGGCAGGCACAGATACGCAGTATTTT. It is translated as CASSPLAAGTDTQYF. The J gene is TRBJ2-3, the V gene TRBV7-2; 7 nucleotides line up with TRBD2. V shed 5 bases, J shed 1 base, and the junction held 6 bases outside the gene matches. Germline V gives CDR1 SGHTA, CDR2 FQGNSA. The CDR3 has 15 amino acids.

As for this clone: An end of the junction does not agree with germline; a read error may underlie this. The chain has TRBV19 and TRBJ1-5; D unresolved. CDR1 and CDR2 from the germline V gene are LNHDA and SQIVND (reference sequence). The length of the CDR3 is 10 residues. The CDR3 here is CAIPPSERDF. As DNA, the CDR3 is TGTGCCATTCCCCCGTCAGAGAGGGATTTT.

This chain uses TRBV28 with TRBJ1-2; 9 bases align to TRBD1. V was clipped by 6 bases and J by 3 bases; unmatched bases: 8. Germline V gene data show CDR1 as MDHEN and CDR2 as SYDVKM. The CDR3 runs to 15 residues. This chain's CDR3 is CASSVTTGGYYGYTF. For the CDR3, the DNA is TGTGCCAGCAGCGTAACTACAGGGGGCTACTATGGCTACACCTTC.

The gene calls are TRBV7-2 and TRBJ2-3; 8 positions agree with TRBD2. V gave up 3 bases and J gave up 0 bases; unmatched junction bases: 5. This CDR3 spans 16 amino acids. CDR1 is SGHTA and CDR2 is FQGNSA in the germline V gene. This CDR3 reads CASSFPGGPSTDTQYF. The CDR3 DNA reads TGTGCCAGCAGCTTTCCGGGGGGGCCTAGCACAGATACGCAGTATTTT.

CDR3 sequence: CASSSPSVVVGGNYGYTF. The DNA of the CDR3 is TGTGCCAGCAGCTCACCCTCCGTTGTGGTAGGGGGCAACTATGGCTACACCTTC. V and J are TRBV7-9 and TRBJ1-2; 7 nucleotides align to TRBD1. The CDR3 totals 18 residues. Trimming took 4 bases from V and 2 from J; bases not matched to a gene: 16. Germline V gene lookup returns CDR1 SEHNR and CDR2 FQNEAQ (reference sequence).

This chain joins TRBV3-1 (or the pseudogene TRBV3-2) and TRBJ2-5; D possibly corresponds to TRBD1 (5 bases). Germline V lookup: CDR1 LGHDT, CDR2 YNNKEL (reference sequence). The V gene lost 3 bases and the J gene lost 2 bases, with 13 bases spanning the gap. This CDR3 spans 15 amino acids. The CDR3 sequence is CASSHFTTVQETQYF. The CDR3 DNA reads TGTGCCAGCAGCCATTTTACGACAGTGCAAGAGACCCAGTACTTC.

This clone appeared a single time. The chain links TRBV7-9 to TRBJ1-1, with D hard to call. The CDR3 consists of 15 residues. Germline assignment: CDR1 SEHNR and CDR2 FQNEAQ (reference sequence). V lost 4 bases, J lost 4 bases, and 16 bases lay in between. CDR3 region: CASSSGSFKGTEAFF. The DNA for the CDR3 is TGTGCCAGCAGCTCGGGATCATTCAAGGGCACTGAAGCTTTCTTT.

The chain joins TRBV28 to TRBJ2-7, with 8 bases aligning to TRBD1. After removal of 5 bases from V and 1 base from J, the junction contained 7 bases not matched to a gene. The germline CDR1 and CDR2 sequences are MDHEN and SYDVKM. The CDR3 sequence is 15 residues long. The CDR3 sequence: CASSGIGQGSYEQYF. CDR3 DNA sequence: TGTGCCAGCAGTGGGATCGGACAGGGATCCTACGAGCAGTACTTC.

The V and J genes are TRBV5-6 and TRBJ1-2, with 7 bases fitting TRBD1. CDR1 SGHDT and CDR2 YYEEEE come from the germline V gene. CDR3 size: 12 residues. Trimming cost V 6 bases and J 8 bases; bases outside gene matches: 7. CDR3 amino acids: CASNRGNFGYTF. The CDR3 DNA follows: TGTGCCAGCAACAGGGGCAATTTCGGCTACACCTTC.

This chain's CDR3 is CASSIVAGGPVSYNEQFF. The CDR3 coding sequence is TGTGCCAGTAGTATAGTAGCGGGGGGGCCGGTGTCCTACAATGAGCAGTTCTTC. This chain connects TRBV19 to TRBJ2-1; 11 positions match TRBD2. The germline gives CDR1 LNHDA, CDR2 SQIVND (reference sequence). The CDR3 is 18 residues long. V lost 1 base to trimming and J lost 1 base; unmatched junction nucleotides: 6. The full variable domain, its missing parts supplied by reference TRBV19 and TRBJ2-1, is DGGITQSPKYLFRKEGQNVTLSCEQNLNHDAMYWYRQDPGQGLRLIYYSQIVNDFQKGDIAEGYSVSREKKESFPLTVTSAQKNPTAFYLCASSIVAGGPVSYNEQFFGPGTRLTVL.

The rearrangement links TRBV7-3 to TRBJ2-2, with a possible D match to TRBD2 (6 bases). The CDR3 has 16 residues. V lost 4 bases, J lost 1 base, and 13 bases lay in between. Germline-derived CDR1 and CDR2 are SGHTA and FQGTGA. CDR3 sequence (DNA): TGTGCCAGCAGCTCAGGCCCGGGGGTGAACACCGGGGAGCTGTTTTTT. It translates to CASSSGPGVNTGELFF.

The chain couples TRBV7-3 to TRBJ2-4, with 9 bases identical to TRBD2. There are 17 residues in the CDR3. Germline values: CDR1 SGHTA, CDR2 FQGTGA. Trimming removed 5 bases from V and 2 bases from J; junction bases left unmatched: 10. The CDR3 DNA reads TGTGCCAGCAGCCGCCCTCCGCGGGGGGGCCCCAAAAACATTCAGTACTTC. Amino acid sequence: CASSRPPRGGPKNIQYF.

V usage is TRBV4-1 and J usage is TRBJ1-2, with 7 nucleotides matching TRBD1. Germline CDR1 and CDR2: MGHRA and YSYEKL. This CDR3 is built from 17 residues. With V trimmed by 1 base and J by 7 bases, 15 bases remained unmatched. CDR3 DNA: TGCGCCAGCAGCCAAGCCGAGACAGGGAGGTCCCCCTCTGGCTACACCTTC. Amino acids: CASSQAETGRSPSGYTF.

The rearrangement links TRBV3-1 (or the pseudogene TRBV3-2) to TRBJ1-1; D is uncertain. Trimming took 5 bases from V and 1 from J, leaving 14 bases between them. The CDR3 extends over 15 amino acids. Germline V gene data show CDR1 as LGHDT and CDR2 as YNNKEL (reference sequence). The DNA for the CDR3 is TGTGCCAGCAGCAAAGTAAGGAGTTCGAACACTGAAGCTTTCTTT. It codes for CASSKVRSSNTEAFF.

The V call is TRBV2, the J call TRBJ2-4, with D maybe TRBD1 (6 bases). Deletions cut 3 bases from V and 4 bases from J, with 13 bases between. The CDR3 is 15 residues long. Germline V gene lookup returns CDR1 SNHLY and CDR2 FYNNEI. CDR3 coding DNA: TGTGCCAGCAGTGACAGGACAGAAATAAAAAACATTCAGTACTTC. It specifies CASSDRTEIKNIQYF.

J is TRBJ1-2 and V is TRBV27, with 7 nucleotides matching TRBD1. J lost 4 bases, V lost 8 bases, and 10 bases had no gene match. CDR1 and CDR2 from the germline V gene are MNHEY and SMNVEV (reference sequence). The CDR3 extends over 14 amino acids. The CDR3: CASRPTGLSYGYTF. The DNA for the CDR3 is TGTGCCAGCCGCCCGACAGGGTTGAGCTATGGCTACACCTTC.

CDR3 sequence reads: CASSPTRPGGFQETQYF. The CDR3 DNA reads TGCGCCAGCAGCCCCACCAGGCCAGGGGGGTTCCAAGAGACCCAGTACTTC. The V gene is TRBV5-1, the J gene TRBJ2-5; weak D call: TRBD1 (7 bases). The germline CDR1 and CDR2 sequences are SGHRS and YFSETQ. V lost 4 bases, J lost 1 base, and 20 bases lay in between. The CDR3 has 17 amino acids.

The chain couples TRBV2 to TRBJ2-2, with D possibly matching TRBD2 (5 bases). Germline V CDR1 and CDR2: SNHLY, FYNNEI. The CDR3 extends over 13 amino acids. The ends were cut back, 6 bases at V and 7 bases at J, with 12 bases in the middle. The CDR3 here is CASSPSGGGELFF. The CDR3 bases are TGTGCCAGCAGCCCGAGCGGAGGCGGGGAGCTGTTTTTT.

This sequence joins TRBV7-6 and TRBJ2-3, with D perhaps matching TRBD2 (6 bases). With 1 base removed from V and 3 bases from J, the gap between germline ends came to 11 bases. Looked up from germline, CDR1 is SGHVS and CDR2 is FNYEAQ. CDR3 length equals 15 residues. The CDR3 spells CASSLGRGRTDTQYF. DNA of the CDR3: TGTGCCAGCAGCTTAGGGCGGGGACGTACAGATACGCAGTATTTT.